This T cell receptor (beta chain) was captured by sequencing in a study of OX40 agonist ivuxolimab in advanced cancers. A note on the overall study: The costimulatory receptor OX40 (CD134) was targeted by ivuxolimab, a fully human IgG2 agonistic monoclonal antibody. Intravenous ivuxolimab was administered to patients every 2 weeks at six dose levels: 0.01, 0.1, 0.3, 1.5, 3 and 10 mg/kg. Among the roughly 52 dose-escalation patients, around 20 had hepatocellular carcinoma, around 15 melanoma, 9 renal cell carcinoma and 9 head and neck cancer. In the dose-escalation cohort, around four fifths of patients were male, and the mean age was 60 years with a range of roughly 20 to 79. Prior anti-PD-1, anti-PD-L1 or anti-CTLA-4 therapy was permitted, and checkpoint inhibitors had been received by less than 45% of dose-escalation patients. Partial responses occurred in three dose-escalation patients, of whom one had hepatocellular carcinoma and two had cutaneous melanoma. Peripheral TCRbeta sequencing aimed to test whether ivuxolimab altered TCR sequence diversity and caused clonal T-cell expansion. The monotherapy dose-escalation portion (N ≈ 50 patients) of the phase I ivuxolimab trial is reported in the paper.

Points on this clone: No antigen is known for it. Base qualities are missing; no much larger clone stands one base away.

The research as a whole found: In partial responders in the 0.1-3.0 mg/kg groups, normalized peripheral clonal expansion was found to be among the lowest, especially among CD8+ T cells. On average, CD8+ T cells showed more expanded clones than CD4+ T cells after ivuxolimab. Which antigens the clonally expanded peripheral T cells were specific for was not determined. Low levels of normalized T-cell clonal expansion were also seen in some patients who did not respond. At doses from 0.1 to 3.0 mg/kg, clonal expansion was seen in both CD4+ and CD8+ blood T cells between baseline and week 6.

The trial excluded patients who had a history of autoimmune disease or who were on systemic immunosuppression. Peripheral blood for TCR sequencing was drawn from every dose cohort at baseline, at cycle 4 day 1 and at cycle 7 day 1. The samples were taken from a phase I, first-in-human, multicenter, open-label dose-escalation trial of ivuxolimab. Adults with locally advanced or metastatic melanoma, renal cell carcinoma, hepatocellular carcinoma or head and neck squamous cell carcinoma were enrolled in the trial. Before TCR sequencing, CD4+ T cells and CD8+ T cells from peripheral blood were sorted into separate populations. Genomic DNA was extracted from sorted cells for sequencing of the TCRbeta CDR3 region. TCRbeta CDR3 regions were sequenced using the immunoSEQ Assay. Held by TCRdb, this immuneACCESS table contains in-frame sequences only and omits some clones. Under half of the omission traces to an unresolved V gene where checked; the cause of the rest is unknown. This sample has around 25,000 clones in its table, and about 86% of those were observed once. Jointly, the top ten make up around 16% of the sample.

For CDR1 and CDR2, the germline V gene (reference sequence) lists MNHEY and SMNVEV. From the cysteine up to the phenylalanine, the CDR3 has a length of 13 residues. The retained sequence is limited to the CDR3, 39 bases, with the frame set at the first base. A distance of 11 bases separates the germline ends of V and J, which lose 5 bases and 9 bases respectively. The chain uses TRBV27 and TRBJ1-6; no confident D gene assignment can be made. This material consisted of CD4+ or CD8+ T cells sorted from blood, taken in a trial of the OX40 agonist ivuxolimab. The receptor was isolated from an adult with an advanced solid tumor such as melanoma, head and neck, liver or kidney cancer. The CDR3 loop reads CASSPRTASPLHF. Here is the DNA: TGTGCCAGCAGTCCGCGGACTGCTTCACCCCTCCACTTT.